This TCR beta chain was identified during a study of long-term antiretroviral therapy in people with HIV. On the study more broadly: It was about a decade before the 2015 immediate-ART recommendation that the earliest samples were taken.

A remark on this clone: Its target is unknown.

From each donor, at least one pre-ART PBMC sample and at least two post-ART PBMC samples were obtained. Participants who had HIV were, without exception, treated in the United States. Trimming left V 6 bases short and J 0 bases short, with 14 bases between. Looked up from germline, CDR1 is LNHDA and CDR2 is SQIVND (reference sequence). The CDR3 runs 15 residues. Broader study findings: The clones with expansion before ART were dominant in the repertoire at all time points.

Researchers ran immunoSEQ v3.0 at survey level. Sequencing was performed with immunoSEQ multiplex PCR; in TCRdb, only in-frame clones are kept and a portion is missing. The sample contains more than 9,500 clones, about 73% of which appear only once. This receptor was taken from a man in his forties with HIV. This rearrangement joins TRBV19 to TRBJ1-1; D remains ambiguous. The sample here was unsorted PBMCs, taken 3 to 3.3 years before starting antiretroviral therapy. CDR3 coding DNA: TGTGCCAGTAGAGGACGGGCTCCCATGAACACTGAAGCTTTCTTT. As protein: CASRGRAPMNTEAFF. Based on the CDR3 plus reference TRBV19 and TRBJ1-1, the full variable domain is DGGITQSPKYLFRKEGQNVTLSCEQNLNHDAMYWYRQDPGQGLRLIYYSQIVNDFQKGDIAEGYSVSREKKESFPLTVTSAQKNPTAFYLCASRGRAPMNTEAFFGQGTRLTVV.